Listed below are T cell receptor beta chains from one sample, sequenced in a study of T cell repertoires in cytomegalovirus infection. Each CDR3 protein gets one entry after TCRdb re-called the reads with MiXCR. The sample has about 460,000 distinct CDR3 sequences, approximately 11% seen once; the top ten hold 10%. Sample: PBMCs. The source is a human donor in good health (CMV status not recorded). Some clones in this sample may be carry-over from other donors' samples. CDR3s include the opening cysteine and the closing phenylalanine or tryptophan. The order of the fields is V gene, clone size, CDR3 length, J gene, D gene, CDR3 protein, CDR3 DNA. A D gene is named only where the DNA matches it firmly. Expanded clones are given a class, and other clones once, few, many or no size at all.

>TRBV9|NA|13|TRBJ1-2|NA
CASSVTGSDGYTF
TGTGCCAGCAGCGTCACAGGGTCAGATGGCTACACCTTC
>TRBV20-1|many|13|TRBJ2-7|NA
CSARGGSSYEQYF
TGCAGTGCTAGAGGGGGGAGCTCCTACGAGCAGTACTTC
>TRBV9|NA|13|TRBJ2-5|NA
CASSVQEGETQYF
TGTGCCAGCAGCGTACAGGAGGGAGAGACCCAGTACTTC
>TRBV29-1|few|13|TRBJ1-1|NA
CSVAMKANTEAFF
TGCAGCGTCGCCATGAAAGCTAACACTGAAGCTTTCTTT
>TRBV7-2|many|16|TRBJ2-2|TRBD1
CASSWTGTGGNGELFF
TGTGCCAGCAGCTGGACCGGGACAGGGGGCAACGGGGAGCTGTTTTTT
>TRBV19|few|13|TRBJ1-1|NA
CASSIPPGTEAFF
TGTGCCAGTAGTATACCTCCGGGCACTGAAGCTTTCTTT
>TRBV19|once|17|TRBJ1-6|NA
CASMHRRGSSYNSPLHF
TGTGCCAGTATGCACAGAAGGGGGAGCTCCTATAATTCACCCCTCCACTTT
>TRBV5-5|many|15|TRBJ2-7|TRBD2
CASSFTSGSLYEQYF
TGTGCCAGCAGTTTTACTAGCGGGAGTCTTTACGAGCAGTACTTC
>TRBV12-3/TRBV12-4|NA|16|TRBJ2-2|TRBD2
CASSLGTSGGSGELFF
TGTGCCAGCAGTTTGGGAACTAGCGGGGGGAGCGGGGAGCTGTTTTTT
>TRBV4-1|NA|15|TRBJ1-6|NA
CASSQAGSYNSPLHF
TGCGCCAGCAGCCAGGCGGGCTCCTATAATTCACCCCTCCACTTT
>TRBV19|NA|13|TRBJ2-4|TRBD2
CASSVGLATVQYF
TGTGCCAGTAGTGTGGGACTAGCGACCGTTCAGTACTTC
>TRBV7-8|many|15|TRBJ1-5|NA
CASSPSGVANQPQHF
TGTGCCAGCAGCCCTTCGGGGGTCGCTAATCAGCCCCAGCATTTT
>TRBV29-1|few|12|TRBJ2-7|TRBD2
CSVHSGSNEQYF
TGCAGCGTTCATAGCGGGAGTAACGAGCAGTACTTC
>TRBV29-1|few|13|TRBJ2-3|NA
CSVEGTVGDTQYF
TGCAGCGTTGAAGGGACCGTGGGGGATACGCAGTATTTT
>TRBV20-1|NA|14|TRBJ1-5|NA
CSARDAAVNQPQHF
TGCAGTGCTAGAGATGCGGCCGTCAATCAGCCCCAGCATTTT
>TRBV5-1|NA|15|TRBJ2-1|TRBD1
CASRFSSGTGNEQFF
TGCGCCAGCAGATTCTCTAGTGGGACAGGGAATGAGCAGTTCTTC
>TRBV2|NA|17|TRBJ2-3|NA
CASSEAHRRQSTDTQYF
TGTGCCAGCAGTGAAGCCCACCGAAGACAGAGCACAGATACGCAGTATTTT
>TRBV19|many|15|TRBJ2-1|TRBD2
CASSTGLAGPNEQFF
TGTGCCAGTAGTACTGGACTAGCGGGGCCCAATGAGCAGTTCTTC
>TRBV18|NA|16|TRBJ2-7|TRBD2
CASSRILAGETHEQYF
TGTGCCAGCTCACGGATACTAGCGGGAGAGACCCACGAGCAGTACTTC
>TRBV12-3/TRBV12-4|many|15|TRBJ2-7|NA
CASSLEGRSSYEQYF
TGTGCCAGCAGTTTAGAGGGACGGAGCTCCTACGAGCAGTACTTC
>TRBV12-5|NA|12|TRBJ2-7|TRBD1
CASGLPQQGEYF
TGTGCTAGTGGTTTGCCACAACAGGGGGAGTACTTC
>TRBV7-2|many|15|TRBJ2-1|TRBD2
CASSYRRTSGNEQFF
TGTGCCAGCAGCTATAGAAGGACTAGCGGCAATGAGCAGTTCTTC